This TCR beta chain was identified during a study of early T cells in non-severe SARS-CoV-2 infection. Study in general: Chains stayed unpaired after sequencing of bulk RNA from unsorted whole blood.

Attached unique molecular identifiers marked individual cDNA molecules. TCRdb passed the 5' RACE reads through MiXCR, listing each CDR3 protein once. Here the sample spans around 37,000 distinct CDR3 sequences, 9% being singletons. Whole-study results and caveats: VDJdb matching skewed toward anti-spike CD8 responses, missing private and CD4 specificities.

At least ten counts were recorded for this clonotype. Its specificity is unknown. V was clipped by 7 bases and J by 9 bases, with 10 bases between them. The CDR3 is made up of 12 amino acids. Germline V gene data show CDR1 as SEHNR and CDR2 as FQNEAQ (reference sequence). V gene TRBV7-9 combines with J gene TRBJ1-6; D gene uncertain. Sequencing was carried out using whole blood. The TCR comes from an adult who was a healthcare worker with PCR-confirmed SARS-CoV-2 infection or an uninfected control (not recorded which). This CDR3 reads CASNSFGSPLHF. The CDR3 bases are TGTGCCAGCAATAGTTTCGGTTCACCCCTCCACTTT.